A single sample gave rise to the 22 T cell receptor beta chains below, sequenced in a study of a mutant IDH1 vaccine in newly diagnosed glioma. This table comes from immunoSEQ multiplex PCR, and its TCRdb copy is limited to in-frame clones, with some not included. The table shows some 71,000 clones, with more than 75% occurring only once. As for time point: week 35, safety follow-up. All doses held 300 ug of mutant IDH1 20-mer peptide, with topical imiquimod. The antigens these receptors bind are not known. Sequences were derived from PBMCs, sampled from a glioma patient whose treatment included an IDH1 peptide vaccine. Receptor source: a man younger than 45 with glioma.

This clone was observed a few times. V is TRBV2 and J is TRBJ1-5; D gene unclear. Trimming removed 6 bases from V and 4 bases from J, with 10 bases in between. This CDR3 is built from 13 residues. Germline loops: CDR1 SNHLY, CDR2 FYNNEI. CDR3 region: CASRIQQNQPQHF. CDR3 DNA sequence: TGTGCCAGCAGAATACAGCAAAATCAGCCCCAGCATTTT.

This chain connects TRBV27 to TRBJ2-2; tentatively, D is TRBD1 (5 bases). CDR3 length: 14 residues. Germline V gene sequence: CDR1 MNHEY, CDR2 SMNVEV (reference sequence). V lost 5 bases and J lost 3, with 10 bases in between. The CDR3 DNA sequence: TGTGCCAGCAGTCCCCTGACAGACACCGGGGAGCTGTTTTTT. Protein sequence: CASSPLTDTGELFF.

The genes are TRBV28 and TRBJ2-7, with D uncertain. Looked up from germline, CDR1 is MDHEN and CDR2 is SYDVKM. This CDR3 is built from 13 residues. V lost 2 bases to trimming and J lost 3 bases, with 8 bases between them. The CDR3 reads CASSLGYFYEQYF. The CDR3 DNA follows: TGTGCCAGCAGTTTAGGCTATTTCTACGAGCAGTACTTC.

The V call is TRBV5-1, the J call TRBJ2-1, with 11 bases fitting TRBD2. Germline V gene lookup returns CDR1 SGHRS and CDR2 YFSETQ. Trimming removed 1 base from V and 0 bases from J; junction bases left unmatched: 9. The CDR3 is made up of 19 amino acids. The CDR3 DNA sequence: TGCGCCAGCAGCTTGTTTACTAGCGGGAGACCAAGCTCCTACAATGAGCAGTTCTTC. Amino acid sequence: CASSLFTSGRPSSYNEQFF. Filled out from reference TRBV5-1 and TRBJ2-1, the complete variable domain reads KAGVTQTPRYLIKTRGQQVTLSCSPISGHRSVSWYQQTPGQGLQFLFEYFSETQRNKGNFPGRFSGRQFSNSRSEMNVSTLELGDSALYLCASSLFTSGRPSSYNEQFFGPGTRLTVL.

This rearrangement joins TRBV19 to TRBJ2-5; the match to TRBD1 covers 7 bases. The CDR3 runs 14 residues. Germline loops: CDR1 LNHDA, CDR2 SQIVND (reference sequence). V dropped 7 bases and J dropped 1; count of bases not matched to a gene: 6. CDR3 sequence reads: CASNSGQSQETQYF. The CDR3 coding sequence is TGTGCCAGTAATTCGGGACAGAGCCAAGAGACCCAGTACTTC.

The chain has TRBV4-1 and TRBJ1-3, with D maybe TRBD1 (6 bases). The CDR3 length is 17 residues. V was cut by 3 bases and J by 0 bases, with 15 bases left in between. CDR1 and CDR2 from the germline V gene are MGHRA and YSYEKL. The CDR3: CASSHKDGGFSGNTIYF. The CDR3 coding sequence is TGCGCCAGCAGCCATAAGGATGGGGGCTTCTCTGGAAACACCATATATTTT.

This clone was seen once. This chain joins TRBV7-2 and TRBJ2-2; TRBD1 aligns across 8 bases. Trimming removed 2 bases from V and 1 base from J; junction bases left unmatched: 3. The CDR3 length is 16 residues. Germline values: CDR1 SGHTA, CDR2 FQGNSA. The CDR3 DNA sequence: TGTGCCAGCAGCTTATCCGGGACAGGGAACACCGGGGAGCTGTTTTTT. Translated, it gives CASSLSGTGNTGELFF.

The gene calls are TRBV7-9 and TRBJ2-7; 7 bases fit TRBD2. From germline, CDR1 is SEHNR and CDR2 FQNEAQ (reference sequence). The ends lost 5 bases at V and 0 bases at J; junction bases unmatched: 7. The CDR3 length is 15 residues. The CDR3, as DNA: TGTGCCAGCAGCCCGCTAGCGGTTAGCTCCTACGAGCAGTACTTC. Translating gives CASSPLAVSSYEQYF.

The rearrangement joins TRBV6-6 to TRBJ2-7; possibly TRBD1 for D (6 bases). Germline V gives CDR1 MNHNY, CDR2 SVGAGI (reference sequence). The CDR3 runs 15 residues. V lost 5 bases, J lost 5 bases, and 19 bases lay in between. CDR3 nucleotide sequence: TGTGCCAGCAGTCCCAGGGTTATAGGGGGTGACGAGCAGTACTTC. It translates to CASSPRVIGGDEQYF.

This clone was observed once. The J gene is TRBJ2-5, the V gene TRBV6-1, with TRBD1 matching over 11 bases. Per the germline V gene, CDR1 is MNHNS and CDR2 is SASEGT. CDR3 length equals 16 residues. Losses at the gene ends were 2 bases for V and 5 bases for J; bases not matched to a gene: 7. The CDR3 DNA reads TGTGCCAGCAGTGAACAGGGACAGGGGGTTCAGGAGACCCAGTACTTC. Its translation: CASSEQGQGVQETQYF.

The V and J genes are TRBV28 and TRBJ1-3; D not resolved. Germline CDR1 and CDR2: MDHEN and SYDVKM. The CDR3 loop spans 15 amino acids. V lost 2 bases and J lost 0, with 8 bases in between. The CDR3 here is CASSLEVTSGNTIYF. The CDR3 nucleotides are TGTGCCAGCAGTTTAGAGGTTACCTCTGGAAACACCATATATTTT.

The V gene is TRBV27, the J gene TRBJ1-5; D is uncertain. V was pared by 2 bases and J by 5 bases, with 10 bases between. Germline V gene sequence: CDR1 MNHEY, CDR2 SMNVEV (reference sequence). CDR3 size: 14 residues. The CDR3 loop reads CASSLLGKDQPQHF. The CDR3 nucleotides are TGTGCCAGCAGTTTACTGGGAAAGGATCAGCCCCAGCATTTT.

The V gene is TRBV19, the J gene TRBJ2-5; D is perhaps TRBD2 (6 bases). Trimming cost V 7 bases and J 5 bases, with 20 bases left between them. Germline values: CDR1 LNHDA, CDR2 SQIVND (reference sequence). CDR3 size: 15 residues. For the CDR3, the DNA is TGTGCCAGTACCCAGCGGGCAGTGAATACGGAGACCCAGTACTTC. Encoded protein: CASTQRAVNTETQYF.

This rearrangement joins TRBV6-6 to TRBJ1-2, with 8 bases aligning to TRBD1. Losses at the gene ends were 2 bases for V and 7 bases for J; bases not matched to a gene: 9. CDR3 size: 15 residues. CDR1 and CDR2 from the germline V gene are MNHNY and SVGAGI (reference sequence). CDR3 sequence (DNA): TGTGCCAGCAGTTACACGACAGGGGAGGTTGGTGGCTACACCTTC. This gives the protein CASSYTTGEVGGYTF.

In its sample, this clone was seen once. The rearrangement joins TRBV28 to TRBJ1-5; D is unclear. Germline V gene lookup returns CDR1 MDHEN and CDR2 SYDVKM. The CDR3 has 15 amino acids. Between the trimmed V and J ends, which lost 6 bases and 2 bases, there was a span of 14 bases. The CDR3: CASRFPGVGNQPQHF. Written as DNA, the CDR3 is TGTGCCAGCAGGTTCCCTGGGGTCGGCAATCAGCCCCAGCATTTT.

This clone occurred once. The chain uses TRBV6-6 and TRBJ1-5; the D is unclear. The germline V gene encodes CDR1 MNHNY and CDR2 SVGAGI (reference sequence). V was cut by 2 bases and J by 2 bases, with 4 bases left in between. This CDR3 spans 13 amino acids. The CDR3 coding sequence is TGTGCCAGCAGTTACGGAGGCAATCAGCCCCAGCATTTT. Its protein is CASSYGGNQPQHF.

In nucleotides, the CDR3 is TGTGCCAGCAGCCAAACTCGACAGGGGACGGGCATTCAGTACTTC. It is translated as CASSQTRQGTGIQYF. The chain is built from TRBV14 and TRBJ2-4, with 8 bases fitting TRBD1. Germline assignment: CDR1 SGHDN and CDR2 FVKESK. V lost 2 bases to trimming and J lost 9 bases; unmatched junction nucleotides: 9. The CDR3 has 15 amino acids.

The rearrangement joins TRBV19 to TRBJ1-1; D remains ambiguous. V gave up 1 base and J gave up 1 base, with 7 bases separating them. CDR3 length equals 14 residues. The germline CDR1 and CDR2 sequences are LNHDA and SQIVND (reference sequence). This CDR3 reads CASSIGGQNTEAFF. The CDR3 nucleotides read TGTGCCAGTAGTATAGGGGGTCAGAACACTGAAGCTTTCTTT.

The J gene is TRBJ2-5, the V gene TRBV10-1; the D gene is possibly TRBD1 (5 bases). The J call could be wrong; TRBJ2-7 is a better fit for the DNA end. CDR1 is WNHNN, CDR2 SYGVQD, per germline (reference sequence). The CDR3 totals 14 residues. The CDR3 reads CASSIRQGSYEQYF. The CDR3 DNA sequence: TGCGCCAGCAGTATACGCCAGGGTTCCTACGAGCAGTACTTC.

The chain joins TRBV9 to TRBJ2-1, with 10 bases that match TRBD2. Germline V gene sequence: CDR1 SGDLS, CDR2 YYNGEE. CDR3 length equals 16 residues. The V and J ends lost 4 bases and 7 bases, in that order; junction bases with no gene match: 11. The CDR3 nucleotides are TGTGCCAGCAGCCCTCCAGCGGGAGGGCCTTGGAATGAGCAGTTCTTC. It translates to CASSPPAGGPWNEQFF. Full variable domain (rest looked up from reference TRBV9 and TRBJ2-1): DSGVTQTPKHLITATGQRVTLRCSPRSGDLSVYWYQQSLDQGLQFLIQYYNGEERAKGNILERFSAQQFPDLHSELNLSSLELGDSALYFCASSPPAGGPWNEQFFGPGTRLTVL.

The rearrangement uses TRBV28 and TRBJ2-3, with a possible D match to TRBD2 (5 bases). V was trimmed by 7 bases and J by 2 bases, leaving 16 bases between them. Germline V gene data show CDR1 as MDHEN and CDR2 as SYDVKM. This CDR3 spans 15 amino acids. The CDR3 sequence: CASTGVRLHTDTQYF. In DNA form, the CDR3 reads TGTGCCAGCACCGGGGTCCGACTTCACACAGATACGCAGTATTTT.

This chain links TRBV5-1 with TRBJ2-7, with D maybe TRBD1 (5 bases). The germline CDR1 and CDR2 sequences are SGHRS and YFSETQ. CDR3 size: 13 residues. Trimming pared 3 bases from V and 3 bases from J, leaving 10 bases between. This CDR3 is CASSWTQGYEQYF. The DNA of the CDR3 is TGCGCCAGCAGCTGGACCCAGGGCTACGAGCAGTACTTC.